This T cell receptor (beta chain) was identified in a study of T cell responses to AZD1222 COVID-19 vaccine. General study points: Spike-specific TCR depth and breadth grew after two AZD1222 doses. Researchers took repertoire samples only after the peak T cell response had come. Only six or seven AZD1222 recipients were seropositive at baseline. It should be noted that donors were predominantly white British and more often female, and clonal diversity was possibly underestimated.

The V gene's germline CDR1 is MDHEN and CDR2 SYDVKM. The CDR3 is made up of 15 amino acids. V was clipped by 6 bases and J by 3 bases; unmatched bases: 9. With respect to this clone: Its target is not known.

Using immunoSEQ multiplex PCR, the repertoire was profiled, and TCRdb retains in-frame clones only, with some absent. Of tens of thousands of clones in the sample, 80% are singletons; the top ten hold over 11%. This clonotype originated in an adult who received the AZD1222 COVID-19 vaccine. The chain links TRBV28 to TRBJ1-2; 8 nucleotides match TRBD1. Specimen: peripheral blood, collected 28 days after the second AZD1222 dose. The CDR3 region has the DNA TGTGCCAGCAGCCCTGGACAGGGTAGACACTATGGCTACACCTTC. Protein product: CASSPGQGRHYGYTF.